A selection of T cell receptor beta chains follows, all from one sample in a study of shared clonotypes between healthy human individuals. Profiled with immunoSEQ multiplex PCR; TCRdb holds only in-frame clones, not every one. Here the sample spans 2.5 million or so clones, around 90% being singletons. Sequencing used naive CD4+ T cells sorted from blood. Every receptor here comes from a man younger than 30 in good health. CDR3s include the opening cysteine and the closing phenylalanine or tryptophan. The D gene is left open where the match is weak. The size entry is marked missing in some rows and otherwise reads once, few, many or a size class.

d_gene	j_gene	abundance	v_gene	CDR3aa	CDR3nt
NA	TRBJ1-6	NA	TRBV7-8	CASSLSRGESPLHF	TGTGCCAGCAGCTTATCCAGGGGCGAGTCACCCCTCCACTTT
NA	TRBJ1-1	few	TRBV19	CASGAGMNTEAFF	TGTGCCAGTGGGGCGGGGATGAACACTGAAGCTTTCTTT
NA	TRBJ2-1	NA	TRBV5-1	CASSLSGGATYNEQFF	TGCGCCAGCAGCTTGTCTGGCGGGGCGACCTACAATGAGCAGTTCTTC
TRBD2	TRBJ2-2	NA	TRBV11-2	CASRNSGGVAGELFF	TGTGCCAGCCGGAATAGCGGGGGGGTGGCCGGGGAGCTGTTTTTT
NA	TRBJ2-7	NA	TRBV27	CASSLSRSYEQYF	TGTGCCAGCAGTTTATCGCGGTCCTACGAGCAGTACTTC
NA	TRBJ2-3	NA	TRBV7-9	CASSLGGPDTQYF	TGTGCCAGCAGCTTGGGGGGGCCGGATACGCAGTATTTT
NA	TRBJ2-2	NA	TRBV10-3	CAIRYRETGELFF	TGTGCCATCAGGTACCGGGAAACCGGGGAGCTGTTTTTT
NA	TRBJ1-2	NA	TRBV6-5	CASTNGDLANYGYTF	TGTGCCAGCACCAACGGGGATTTAGCTAACTATGGCTACACCTTC
TRBD1	TRBJ1-6	NA	TRBV18	CASSPLGTGGNSPLHF	TGTGCCAGCTCACCACTCGGGACAGGGGGAAATTCACCCCTCCACTTT
NA	TRBJ2-3	NA	TRBV11-2	CASSFSATGTDTQYF	TGTGCCAGCAGCTTTTCAGCTACAGGCACAGATACGCAGTATTTT
TRBD1	TRBJ1-1	few	TRBV7-9	CASSSTAGGGAFF	TGTGCCAGCAGCTCTACCGCAGGGGGCGGTGCTTTCTTT
TRBD1	TRBJ2-5	NA	TRBV5-6	CASSRTGGDETQYF	TGTGCCAGCAGCAGGACAGGGGGCGACGAGACCCAGTACTTC
TRBD1	TRBJ1-4	NA	TRBV5-1	CASSLGGQLTNEKLFF	TGCGCCAGCAGCTTGGGGGGACAGCTGACAAATGAAAAACTGTTTTTT
NA	TRBJ1-2	once	TRBV18	CASSPGGAYGYTF	TGTGCCAGCTCACCAGGAGGGGCCTATGGCTACACCTTC
NA	TRBJ2-3	once	TRBV7-3	CASTPGGAGDTQYF	TGTGCCAGCACCCCTGGGGGGGCGGGGGATACGCAGTATTTT
TRBD2	TRBJ2-1	NA	TRBV6-1	CASSEGLAGDDEQFF	TGTGCCAGCAGTGAGGGACTAGCGGGAGACGATGAGCAGTTCTTC
NA	TRBJ1-1	NA	TRBV5-1	CASSLTVEREAFF	TGCGCCAGCAGCTTAACGGTCGAGCGAGAAGCTTTCTTT
NA	TRBJ1-1	NA	TRBV11-1	CASSKNGGGNTEAFF	TGTGCCAGCAGCAAAAACGGGGGCGGAAACACTGAAGCTTTCTTT
NA	TRBJ2-3	NA	TRBV5-1	CASSFSGTQDLRGQYF	TGCGCCAGCAGCTTTTCCGGGACCCAAGACCTTCGTGGGCAGTATTTT
NA	TRBJ2-1	NA	TRBV5-6	CASSPLDINEQFF	TGTGCCAGCAGCCCCCTGGATATCAATGAGCAGTTCTTC
TRBD1	TRBJ2-3	NA	TRBV5-6	CASSLGQADTQYF	TGTGCCAGCAGCTTAGGACAGGCAGATACGCAGTATTTT
NA	TRBJ1-3	NA	TRBV19	CASRELYYSGNTIYF	TGTGCCAGTAGGGAGCTATACTACTCTGGAAACACCATATATTTT
NA	TRBJ1-2	NA	TRBV7-9	CASSPGTGLNYGYTF	TGTGCCAGCAGCCCCGGGACGGGACTTAACTATGGCTACACCTTC
NA	TRBJ1-2	NA	TRBV6-6	CASRHDPGLSYGYTF	TGTGCCAGCAGACACGACCCGGGACTTAGTTATGGCTACACCTTC
NA	TRBJ2-3	NA	TRBV5-6	CASSGGKSNTQYF	TGTGCCAGCAGCGGGGGTAAATCTAATACGCAGTATTTT
NA	TRBJ2-5	NA	TRBV5-1	CASSPRTGRPRGGETQYF	TGCGCCAGCAGCCCACGGACAGGCCGCCCCCGGGGAGGAGAGACCCAGTACTTC
NA	TRBJ1-2	NA	TRBV7-2	CASSLAEGNYGYTF	TGTGCCAGCAGCTTAGCAGAGGGGAACTATGGCTACACCTTC